This record concerns one T cell receptor beta chain sequence. The antigen is undetermined. The sample belongs to a study of monozygotic twins with inflammatory bowel disease. Per individual sample, eight separate reactions were used to make cDNA. Nested PCRs (roughly 16 and 10 cycles, two total) were applied to TCRalpha and TCRbeta cDNA. From its re-call of the 5' RACE reads, TCRdb lists each CDR3 protein once, without DNA. This sample's table has approximately 400,000 distinct CDR3 sequences. Study-wide results and caveats: The sharing of clonotypes with others was lower in IBD patients than in healthy twins, especially with disease activity. Differing immunosuppressive treatments may have added variability to patient repertoires.

In germline, CDR1 is SEHNR, CDR2 FQNEAQ (reference sequence). This CDR3 contains 15 residues. The source material was blood. The V call is TRBV7-9, the J call TRBJ1-4; TCRdb reports TRBD1, a call that lacks DNA to check it against. This clonotype originated in a human donor with ulcerative colitis or Crohn's disease, or a healthy co-twin of an affected twin (not recorded which). CDR3 protein: CASRGQGATNEKLFF. Combining the CDR3 with reference TRBV7-9 and TRBJ1-4 gives the whole variable domain DTGVSQNPRHKITKRGQNVTFRCDPISEHNRLYWYRQTLGQGPEFLTYFQNEAQLEKSRLLSDRFSAERPKGSFSTLEIQRTEQGDSAMYLCASRGQGATNEKLFFGSGTQLSVL.